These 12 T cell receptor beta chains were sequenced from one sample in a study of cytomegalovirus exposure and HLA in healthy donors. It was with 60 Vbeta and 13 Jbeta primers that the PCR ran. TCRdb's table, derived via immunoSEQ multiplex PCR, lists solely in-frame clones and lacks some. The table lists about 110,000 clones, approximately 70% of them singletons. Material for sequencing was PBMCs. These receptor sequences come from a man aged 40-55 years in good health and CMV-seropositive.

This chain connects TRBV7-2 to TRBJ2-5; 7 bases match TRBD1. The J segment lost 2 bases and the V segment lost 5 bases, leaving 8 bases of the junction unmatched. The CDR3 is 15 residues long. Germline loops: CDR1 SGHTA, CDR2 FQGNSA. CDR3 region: CASSPGQAGQETQYF. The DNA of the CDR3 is TGTGCCAGCAGCCCAGGACAGGCAGGGCAAGAGACCCAGTACTTC. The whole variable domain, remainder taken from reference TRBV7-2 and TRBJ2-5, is GAGVSQSPSNKVTEKGKDVELRCDPISGHTALYWYRQSLGQGLEFLIYFQGNSAPDKSGLPSDRFSAERTGGSVSTLTIQRTQQEDSAVYLCASSPGQAGQETQYFGPGTRLLVL.

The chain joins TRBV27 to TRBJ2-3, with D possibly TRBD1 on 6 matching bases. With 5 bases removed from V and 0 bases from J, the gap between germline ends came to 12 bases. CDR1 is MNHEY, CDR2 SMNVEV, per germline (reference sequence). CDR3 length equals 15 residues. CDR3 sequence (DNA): TGTGCCAGCAGTACCGGGACAACTAGCACAGATACGCAGTATTTT. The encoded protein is CASSTGTTSTDTQYF.

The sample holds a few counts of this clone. CDR3 in amino acids: CASRRRETQYF. The CDR3 DNA reads TGTGCCAGCCGCCGGAGGGAGACCCAGTACTTC. This chain joins TRBV30 and TRBJ2-5; D is perhaps TRBD2 (5 bases). Trimming pared 8 bases from V and 5 bases from J, leaving 12 bases between. This CDR3 is built from 11 residues. CDR1 GTSNPN and CDR2 SVGIG come from the germline V gene (reference sequence).

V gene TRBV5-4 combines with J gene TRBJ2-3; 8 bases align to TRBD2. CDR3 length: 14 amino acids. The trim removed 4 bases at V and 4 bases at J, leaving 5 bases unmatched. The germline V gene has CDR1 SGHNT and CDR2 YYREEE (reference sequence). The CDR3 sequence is CASSPGTSPDTQYF. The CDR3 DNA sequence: TGTGCCAGCAGCCCGGGGACTAGTCCAGATACGCAGTATTTT.

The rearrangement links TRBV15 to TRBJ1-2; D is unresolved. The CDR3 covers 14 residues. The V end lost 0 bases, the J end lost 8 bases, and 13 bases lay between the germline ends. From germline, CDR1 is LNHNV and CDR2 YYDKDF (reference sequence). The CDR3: CATSREVAGGGYTF. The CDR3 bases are TGTGCCACCAGCAGAGAAGTGGCCGGCGGCGGCTACACCTTC.

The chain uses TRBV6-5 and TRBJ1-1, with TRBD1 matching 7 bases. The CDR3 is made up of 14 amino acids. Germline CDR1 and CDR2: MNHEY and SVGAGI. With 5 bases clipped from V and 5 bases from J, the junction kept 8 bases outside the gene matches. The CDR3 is CASSPDRFETEAFF. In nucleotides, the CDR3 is TGTGCCAGCAGTCCGGACAGGTTTGAAACTGAAGCTTTCTTT.

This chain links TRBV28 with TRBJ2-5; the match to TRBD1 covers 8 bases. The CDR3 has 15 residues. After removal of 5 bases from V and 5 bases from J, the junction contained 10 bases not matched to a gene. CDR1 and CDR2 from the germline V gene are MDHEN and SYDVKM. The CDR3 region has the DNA TGTGCCAGCAGTACACCCAGACAGGGGTCGGAGACCCAGTACTTC. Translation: CASSTPRQGSETQYF.

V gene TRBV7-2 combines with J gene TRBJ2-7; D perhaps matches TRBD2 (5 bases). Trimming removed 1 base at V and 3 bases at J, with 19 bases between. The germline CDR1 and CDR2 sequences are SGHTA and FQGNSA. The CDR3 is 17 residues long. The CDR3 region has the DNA TGTGCCAGCAGCTTAGATGGAGGTCCAGGCGACTTCTACGAGCAGTACGTC. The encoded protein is CASSLDGGPGDFYEQYV.

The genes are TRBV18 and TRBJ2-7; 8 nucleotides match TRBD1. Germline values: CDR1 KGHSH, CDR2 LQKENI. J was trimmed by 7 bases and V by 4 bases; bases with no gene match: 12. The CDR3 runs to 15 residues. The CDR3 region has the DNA TGTGCCAGCTCACTTGGGACAGGCTCCGCGGGGGAGCAGTACGTC. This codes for CASSLGTGSAGEQYV.

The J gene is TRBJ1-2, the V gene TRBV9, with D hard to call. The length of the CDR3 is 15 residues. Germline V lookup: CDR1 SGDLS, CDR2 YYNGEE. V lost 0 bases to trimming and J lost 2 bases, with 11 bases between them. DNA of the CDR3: TGTGCCAGCAGCGTAGCTACAGACGAAAACTATGGCTACACCTTC. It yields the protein CASSVATDENYGYTF.

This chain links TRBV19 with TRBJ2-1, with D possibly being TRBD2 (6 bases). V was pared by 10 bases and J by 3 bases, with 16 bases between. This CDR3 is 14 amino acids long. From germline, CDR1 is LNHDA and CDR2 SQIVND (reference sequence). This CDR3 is CATFREEGYNEQFF. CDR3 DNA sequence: TGTGCCACCTTTAGGGAGGAGGGCTACAATGAGCAGTTCTTC.

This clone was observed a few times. The CDR3 here is CASSRREQYF. Here the CDR3 DNA reads TGTGCCAGCAGTAGGCGGGAGCAGTACTTC. The V call is TRBV28, the J call TRBJ2-5; 7 bases map to TRBD2. The germline V gene has CDR1 MDHEN and CDR2 SYDVKM. This CDR3 has 10 residues. J lost 11 bases, V lost 5 bases, and 2 bases had no gene match.